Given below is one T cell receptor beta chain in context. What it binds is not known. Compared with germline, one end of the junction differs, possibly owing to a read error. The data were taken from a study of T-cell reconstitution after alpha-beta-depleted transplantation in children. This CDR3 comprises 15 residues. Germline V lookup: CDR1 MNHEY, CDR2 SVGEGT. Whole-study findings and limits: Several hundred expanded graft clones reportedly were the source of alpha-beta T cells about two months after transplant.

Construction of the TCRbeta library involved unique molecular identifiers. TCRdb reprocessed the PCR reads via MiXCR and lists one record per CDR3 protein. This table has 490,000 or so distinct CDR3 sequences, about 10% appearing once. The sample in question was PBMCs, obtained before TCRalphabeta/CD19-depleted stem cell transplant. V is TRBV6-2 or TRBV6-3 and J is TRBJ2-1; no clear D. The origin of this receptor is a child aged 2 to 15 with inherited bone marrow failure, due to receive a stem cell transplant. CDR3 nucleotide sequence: TGTGCCAGCAGTTCGCTTAGGGTTTTGGTCGATGACCAGTTCTTC. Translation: CASSSLRVLVDDQFF.